These 23 T cell receptor beta chains were all obtained from the same sample, sequenced in a study of CD8+CD57+ T cells in acquired aplastic anemia (dated by TCRdb to between 2018 and 2020). TCRdb names Illumina HiSeq 2000 as the instrument used. TCR beta VDJ combination and CDR3 sequence profiling used genomic DNA as the template. The raw public reads went through TCRdb reprocessing: fastp at Q25, MiXCR clone calling, in-frame beta chains kept. Under each unique CDR3 protein, matching rows form one entry showing the most common genes and DNA. The sample profile shows some 120,000 distinct CDR3 sequences; roughly 50% of them were found once. Clones ranked in the top ten supply under 3% of the sample. Input material: sorted CD4+, CD8+, or CD8+CD57+ T cells (not recorded which) from PBMCs. These receptors came from a human donor in good health, serving as a control.

By share of the sample, this clonotype is medium-sized. J is TRBJ2-7 and V is TRBV29-1; no firm D call. The CDR3 is 11 residues long. The V gene's germline CDR1 is SQVTM and CDR2 ANQGSEA. Deletions cut 2 bases from V and 3 bases from J, with 5 bases between. The CDR3 reads CSVEFGYEQYF. The CDR3 region has the DNA TGCAGCGTTGAATTCGGCTACGAGCAGTACTTC.

The chain has TRBV25-1 and TRBJ1-2; D perhaps matches TRBD1 (5 bases). The CDR3 is made up of 14 amino acids. Germline CDR1 reads MGHDK; CDR2 reads SYGVNS. Trimming removed 6 bases at V and 2 bases at J, with 13 bases between. CDR3 region: CASSLGQANYGYTF. CDR3 nucleotide sequence: TGTGCCAGCAGCTTGGGGCAGGCAAACTATGGCTACACCTTC.

As DNA, the CDR3 is TGTGCCACCAGTAACCGGGAGGCTGGCACAGATACGCAGTATTTT. Protein product: CATSNREAGTDTQYF. The rearrangement uses TRBV24-1 and TRBJ2-3; 7 nucleotides match TRBD2. The CDR3 consists of 15 residues. Germline values: CDR1 KGHDR, CDR2 SFDVKD. Unmatched junction bases numbered 6, after V lost 6 bases and J lost 1 base.

This clonotype was seen many times. The J gene is TRBJ1-3, the V gene TRBV6-2 or TRBV6-3, with no clear D. The V gene lost 5 bases and the J gene lost 0 bases, with 5 bases spanning the gap. The CDR3 runs to 13 residues. The germline V gene encodes CDR1 MNHEY and CDR2 SVGEGT. The DNA for the CDR3 is TGTGCCAGCAGTCGGACCTCTGGAAACACCATATATTTT. It yields the protein CASSRTSGNTIYF.

The chain employs TRBV5-6 and TRBJ1-6; D ambiguous. This CDR3 has 16 residues. Trimming pared 1 base from V and 2 bases from J, leaving 10 bases between. CDR1 and CDR2 from the germline V gene are SGHDT and YYEEEE. DNA of the CDR3: TGTGCCAGCAGCTTGACGTACAGAGCCTATAATTCACCCCTCCACTTT. Translated, it gives CASSLTYRAYNSPLHF.

This chain joins TRBV5-6 and TRBJ2-6, with D possibly being TRBD1 (6 bases). Germline V gene data show CDR1 as SGHDT and CDR2 as YYEEEE. The CDR3 contains 18 residues. Between the trimmed V and J ends, which lost 4 bases and 0 bases, there was a span of 17 bases. The CDR3, as DNA: TGTGCCAGCAGCCTCAGGGGCGTTACTTACTCTGGGGCCAACGTCCTGACTTTC. Its translation is CASSLRGVTYSGANVLTF.

This clonotype was seen repeatedly, ten times or more. V usage is TRBV9 and J usage is TRBJ2-1; 8 bases fit TRBD2. V dropped 0 bases and J dropped 9; count of bases not matched to a gene: 8. Germline lookup yields CDR1 SGDLS and CDR2 YYNGEE. The CDR3 runs to 15 residues. The CDR3 here is CASSVGGDLAGEQFF. CDR3 sequence (DNA): TGTGCCAGCAGCGTAGGAGGGGATCTAGCGGGTGAGCAGTTCTTC.

About this clonotype itself: Here the CDR3 omits its conserved ending phenylalanine or tryptophan, so a read error is the likely source. CDR3 sequence (DNA): TGTGCCAGCAGCTTGGGAGGGACCGGAAACACCATATATCTT. Its protein is CASSLGGTGNTIYL. The chain links TRBV5-5 to TRBJ1-3; weak D call: TRBD1 (5 bases). Between the trimmed V and J ends, which lost 0 bases and 4 bases, there was a span of 8 bases. The CDR3 runs to 14 residues. The germline V gene encodes CDR1 SGHKS and CDR2 YYEKEE (reference sequence).

Details on this clonotype: One end of the junction is discordant with germline, which a read error may explain. This sequence joins TRBV5-1 and TRBJ1-1, with TRBD1 as a possible D gene (6 bases). Germline V gene lookup returns CDR1 SGHRS and CDR2 YFSETQ. This CDR3 contains 14 residues. CDR3 in DNA: TGCGCCAGCAGCCCGGACGGACAGAACACTGAAGCTTCCTTT. Amino acids: CASSPDGQNTEASF.

This clonotype was found many times. At one of its ends the junction is not consistent with the germline gene, which may arise from a read error. The rearrangement uses TRBV29-1 and TRBJ1-1; weak D call: TRBD1 (6 bases). Germline values: CDR1 SQVTM, CDR2 ANQGSEA. This CDR3 spans 14 amino acids. The CDR3 region is CGVRRGTSNTEAFF. The CDR3 bases are TGCGGCGTGCGCCGCGGGACAAGTAACACTGAGGCTTTCTTT.

Comments on this clonotype: This may arise from a read error, as a much more abundant clone is one base away. The CDR3 does not end in the conserved phenylalanine or tryptophan, so this is likely a read error. This chain uses TRBV19 with TRBJ2-1, with 16 positions matching TRBD2. The V segment lost 9 bases and the J segment 12 bases; nucleotides outside the gene matches: 17. The V gene's germline CDR1 is LNHDA and CDR2 SQIVND (reference sequence). The CDR3 loop spans 17 amino acids. CDR3 sequence: CASLPTGTSGGGSLQFL. The CDR3 DNA reads as TGTGCCAGCCTTCCAACCGGGACTAGCGGGGGGGGGTCTTTGCAGTTCCTC.

Turning to this clonotype: The CDR3 carries no conserved terminal phenylalanine or tryptophan, so it likely arises from a read error. V gene TRBV10-3 combines with J gene TRBJ1-1; D uncertain. Trimming shortened V by 3 bases and J by 11 bases, and 7 bases separated the two germline ends. The CDR3 covers 10 residues. CDR1 and CDR2 (germline): ENHRY, SYGVKD. DNA of the CDR3: TGTGCCATCAGTGAAGAAGGGGCTTTCTCT. Translating gives CAISEEGAFS.

This clonotype was observed at least ten times. This chain links TRBV18 with TRBJ2-7, with D perhaps matching TRBD1 (5 bases). V gave up 2 bases and J gave up 3 bases, with 14 bases separating them. The CDR3 loop spans 15 amino acids. Germline V CDR1 and CDR2: KGHSH, LQKENI. The CDR3 DNA is TGTGCCAGCTCACCATCCTCAGGGTCTAACTACGAGCAGTACTTC. It translates to CASSPSSGSNYEQYF.

This clonotype appeared a few times. This chain joins TRBV20-1 and TRBJ1-5; 7 nucleotides agree with TRBD1. Germline V gene sequence: CDR1 DFQATT, CDR2 SNEGSKA (reference sequence). V lost 0 bases, J lost 3 bases, and 11 bases stayed unmatched. There are 17 residues in the CDR3. The CDR3 spells CSARDLQTGTINQPQHF. CDR3 in DNA: TGCAGTGCTAGAGATTTACAGACAGGGACCATCAATCAGCCCCAGCATTTT.

This clonotype was detected ten times or more. This chain connects TRBV7-2 to TRBJ2-7; D is unclear. V lost 1 base, J lost 0 bases, and 7 bases lay in between. The CDR3 consists of 14 residues. Germline CDR1 SGHTA, CDR2 FQGNSA. The CDR3 is CASSLGRYSYEQYF. The CDR3 coding sequence is TGTGCCAGCAGCTTAGGGCGGTACTCCTACGAGCAGTACTTC.

This chain links TRBV7-6 with TRBJ2-5, with D perhaps TRBD1 (5 bases). Germline lookup yields CDR1 SGHVS and CDR2 FNYEAQ. The CDR3 length is 14 residues. The V gene lost 3 bases and the J gene lost 4 bases, with 12 bases spanning the gap. CDR3 region: CASSLDIASETQYF. The CDR3 DNA is TGTGCCAGCAGCTTGGACATCGCGTCAGAGACCCAGTACTTC.

This clonotype occurred many times. V is TRBV6-1 and J is TRBJ1-5, with 10 bases identical to TRBD1. Germline CDR1 MNHNS, CDR2 SASEGT. V was clipped by 5 bases and J by 7 bases; unmatched bases: 11. The CDR3 covers 16 residues. Written as DNA, the CDR3 is TGTGCCAGCAGTCCGGGGGACAGGGGCGTTGGACAGCCCCAGCATTTT. Translation gives CASSPGDRGVGQPQHF.

This clonotype was found many times. The chain joins TRBV12-3 or TRBV12-4 to TRBJ2-7; D not resolved. The CDR3 extends over 15 amino acids. With 6 bases removed from V and 0 bases from J, the gap between germline ends came to 15 bases. The CDR3 loop reads CASRKRRGDSYEQYF. Written as DNA, the CDR3 is TGTGCCAGCAGAAAACGAAGAGGTGACTCCTACGAGCAGTACTTC.

This clonotype was observed many times. The V call is TRBV2, the J call TRBJ1-2; TRBD1 is a possible D gene (6 bases). CDR3 length: 12 amino acids. The V gene lost 3 bases and the J gene lost 9 bases, with 11 bases spanning the gap. Germline V gives CDR1 SNHLY, CDR2 FYNNEI. In DNA, the CDR3 is TGTGCCAGCAGTGAGGAACAGGGAAGCTACACCTTC. Its protein product is CASSEEQGSYTF.

The sample holds one count of this clonotype. The chain recombines TRBV29-1 with TRBJ1-2, with D uncertain. Germline V gives CDR1 SQVTM, CDR2 ANQGSEA. The CDR3 extends over 11 amino acids. Trimming removed 5 bases at V and 4 bases at J, with 8 bases between. CDR3 coding DNA: TGCAGCGTTCCCGTTGGCTATGGCTACACCTTC. Encoded protein: CSVPVGYGYTF.

This clonotype came up many times. The chain links TRBV14 to TRBJ2-7; TRBD2 aligns across 10 bases. Germline V lookup: CDR1 SGHDN, CDR2 FVKESK. There are 17 residues in the CDR3. The J segment lost 4 bases and the V segment lost 0 bases, leaving 9 bases of the junction unmatched. For the CDR3, the DNA is TGTGCCAGCAGCCAAGAAAAAGCACTAGCGGGGAGGTACGAGCAGTACTTC. It encodes CASSQEKALAGRYEQYF.

The chain uses TRBV7-2 and TRBJ1-2, with TRBD1 as a possible D gene (6 bases). The germline V gene has CDR1 SGHTA and CDR2 FQGNSA. The CDR3 loop spans 13 amino acids. V was pared by 5 bases and J by 6 bases, with 13 bases between. In nucleotides, the CDR3 is TGTGCCAGCAGCCACATCAGGGGCGATGGCTACACCTTC. As protein: CASSHIRGDGYTF. The full variable domain, with the rest looked up from reference TRBV7-2 and TRBJ1-2, is GAGVSQSPSNKVTEKGKDVELRCDPISGHTALYWYRQSLGQGLEFLIYFQGNSAPDKSGLPSDRFSAERTGGSVSTLTIQRTQQEDSAVYLCASSHIRGDGYTFGSGTRLTVV.

V usage is TRBV10-3 and J usage is TRBJ2-7; TRBD2 agrees at 14 bases. Germline lookup yields CDR1 ENHRY and CDR2 SYGVKD. The ends lost 2 bases at V and 7 bases at J; junction bases unmatched: 7. CDR3 length equals 16 residues. Here the CDR3 DNA reads TGTGCCATCAGTGAGAGGGGGACTAGCGGGAGTTCAGAGCAGTACTTC. Its protein product is CAISERGTSGSSEQYF.